This T cell receptor beta chain emerged from a study of T cells in Graves' hyperthyroidism and ophthalmopathy. The CDR3 contains 12 residues. The V end was cut by 5 bases, the J end by 7 bases, with 11 bases between. CDR1 is LNHDA and CDR2 is SQIVND in the germline V gene (reference sequence). Amplification targeted TCR beta CDR3 regions from RNA transcripts. An initial round of RT-PCR targeting the TCR CDR3 relied on the HTBI primer set. TCRdb reanalysed the multiplex PCR reads using MiXCR and keeps one entry per CDR3 protein. The sample yields roughly 560,000 distinct CDR3 sequences, under 15% seen once.

The source is a woman aged 40 to 50 with Graves' ophthalmopathy. The sequencing sample was made of blood. The chain employs TRBV19 and TRBJ1-1, with D possibly being TRBD1 (5 bases). The CDR3 here is CASSGGMLEAFF. The CDR3 DNA reads as TGTGCCAGTAGTGGGGGGATGCTTGAAGCTTTCTTT.